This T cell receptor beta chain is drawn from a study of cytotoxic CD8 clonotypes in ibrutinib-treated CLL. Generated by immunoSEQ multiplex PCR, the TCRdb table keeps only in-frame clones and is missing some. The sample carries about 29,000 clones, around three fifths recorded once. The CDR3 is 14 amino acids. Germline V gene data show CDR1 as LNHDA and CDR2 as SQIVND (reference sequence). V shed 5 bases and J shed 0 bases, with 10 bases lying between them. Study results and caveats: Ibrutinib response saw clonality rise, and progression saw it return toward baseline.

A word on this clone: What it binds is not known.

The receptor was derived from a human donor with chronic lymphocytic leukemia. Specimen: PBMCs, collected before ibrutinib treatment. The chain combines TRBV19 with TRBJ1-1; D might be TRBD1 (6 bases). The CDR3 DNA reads TGTGCCAGTAGTCCCGGACAGCTGAACACTGAAGCTTTCTTT. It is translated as CASSPGQLNTEAFF. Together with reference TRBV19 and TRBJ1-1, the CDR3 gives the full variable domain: DGGITQSPKYLFRKEGQNVTLSCEQNLNHDAMYWYRQDPGQGLRLIYYSQIVNDFQKGDIAEGYSVSREKKESFPLTVTSAQKNPTAFYLCASSPGQLNTEAFFGQGTRLTVV.